This T cell receptor (beta chain) comes out of a study of Ad26.COV2.S vaccination and SARS-CoV-2 variants. The treatment is: some 19 received Ad26.COV2.S at low or high dose, single or two shots; roughly five received placebo; per-sample allocation not given. Sampling took place 63 days after the first vaccine or placebo injection. With 7 bases clipped from V and 5 bases from J, the junction kept 14 bases outside the gene matches. The CDR3 runs to 16 residues. CDR1 MNHEY and CDR2 SMNVEV come from the germline V gene (reference sequence). The table came from immunoSEQ multiplex PCR; TCRdb's copy has only in-frame clones and leaves some out. The table has 330,000 or so clones, about 90% seen once; the top ten hold around 5%.

This specimen consisted of peripheral blood, obtained in a trial of Ad26.COV2.S vaccine versus placebo. This TCR came from a person between 18 and 65 years old who received the Ad26.COV2.S COVID-19 vaccine or a placebo. The V and J genes are TRBV27 and TRBJ1-1; 9 bases line up with TRBD1. CDR3 nucleotide sequence: TGTGCCAGCACTTCACTGACAGGGGGGTATGGGACTGAAGCTTTCTTT. This encodes CASTSLTGGYGTEAFF.